The T cell receptor beta chain under discussion was sequenced for a study of cytomegalovirus exposure and HLA in healthy donors. CDR3 length: 14 amino acids. The germline gives CDR1 MNHNY, CDR2 SVGAGI (reference sequence). V shed 6 bases, J shed 8 bases, and the junction held 7 bases outside the gene matches. Study-level points and caveats: With high specificity and sensitivity, the classifier reportedly diagnosed cytomegalovirus status. Later, an analysis found that TCR clusters from the first cohort tended to co-occur in the roughly 110 validation repertoires.

The table came from immunoSEQ multiplex PCR; TCRdb's copy has only in-frame clones and leaves some out. The sample holds more than 85,000 clones; roughly 92% are singletons and the top ten take 0.95% to 1.3%. Regarding this clone: Its specificity is not known.

The receptor was isolated from a woman aged 30 to 39 in good health and CMV-seropositive. The J gene is TRBJ1-4, the V gene TRBV6-6, with 9 nucleotides matching TRBD1. Material for sequencing was PBMCs. CDR3 bases: TGTGCCAGCAGCGCCGGGACAGGGAGGGAAAAACTGTTTTTT. Amino acid sequence: CASSAGTGREKLFF.